This entry is about one T cell receptor (beta chain). This may come from a read error, since a much larger clone is one base off. TCRdb passed the 5' RACE reads through MiXCR, listing each CDR3 protein once. Of some 85,000 distinct CDR3 sequences listed, roughly 13% are singletons. The entry originates in a study of early T cells in non-severe SARS-CoV-2 infection. The CDR3 runs to 15 residues. From germline, CDR1 is SGHNT and CDR2 YYREEE (reference sequence). The receptor comes from an adult who was a healthcare worker with PCR-confirmed SARS-CoV-2 infection or an uninfected control (not recorded which). Sequenced material: whole blood. The gene calls are TRBV5-4 and TRBJ2-1; 9 bases agree with TRBD1. The CDR3 bases are TGTGCCAGCAGCACAATAGGGACAGGGTCCAATGACCAGTTCTTC. Encoded protein: CASSTIGTGSNDQFF. The full variable domain, rest sourced from reference TRBV5-4 and TRBJ2-1, is ETGVTQSPTHLIKTRGQQVTLRCSSQSGHNTVSWYQQALGQGPQFIFQYYREEENGRGNFPPRFSGLQFPNYSSELNVNALELDDSALYLCASSTIGTGSNDQFFGPGTRLTVL.